The next 27 T cell receptor beta chains were all read from a single sample in a study of yellow fever vaccine responses in identical twins (dated by TCRdb to between 2017 and 2018). The receptor library was made with RT-PCR. The data were produced on an Illumina HiSeq 2500. The raw public reads went through TCRdb reprocessing: fastp at Q25, MiXCR clone calling, in-frame beta chains kept. Identical CDR3 proteins give one entry, which carries the most common genes and DNA. A total of about 4,600 distinct CDR3 sequences appear in this sample, almost 85% of them only once. The biggest ten clones account for approximately 2.3% of the sample. The material was T cells from blood (PBMCs), unsorted or a sorted subset (not recorded which), obtained before or after yellow fever vaccination (not recorded which). The receptors were gathered from a woman aged 18-29 years who received the yellow fever vaccine. Donor details come from another sample of the same person, matched by shared clones.

This clonotype was recorded only once. The chain combines TRBV4-1 with TRBJ2-3; the D gene is possibly TRBD1 (5 bases). Germline V CDR1 and CDR2: MGHRA, YSYEKL. The V gene lost 0 bases and the J gene lost 1 base, with 11 bases spanning the gap. This CDR3 has 16 residues. The CDR3 DNA reads as TGCGCCAGCAGCCAAGACCCATTCAGGGGCACAGATACGCAGTATTTT. This encodes CASSQDPFRGTDTQYF.

V gene TRBV5-1 combines with J gene TRBJ2-1; tentatively, D is TRBD2 (6 bases). V shed 0 bases and J shed 10 bases, with 8 bases lying between them. The CDR3 loop spans 12 amino acids. Germline values: CDR1 SGHRS, CDR2 YFSETQ. For the CDR3, the DNA is TGCGCCAGCAGCTTGGTTACTAGCGAGCAGTTCTTC. Translating it yields CASSLVTSEQFF.

The V call is TRBV7-2, the J call TRBJ2-3; D not certain. This CDR3 is 16 amino acids long. Looked up from germline, CDR1 is SGHTA and CDR2 is FQGNSA. V was clipped by 0 bases and J by 0 bases, with 10 bases between them. The CDR3 loop reads CASSLAGFPSTDTQYF. CDR3 coding DNA: TGTGCCAGCAGCTTAGCGGGGTTTCCCAGCACAGATACGCAGTATTTT.

This chain joins TRBV23-1 and TRBJ2-1, with D perhaps matching TRBD2 (6 bases). TRBV23-1 is an ORF, and what it does is uncertain. Deletions cut 6 bases from V and 6 bases from J, with 21 bases between. CDR3 length: 16 residues. In DNA form, the CDR3 reads TGCGCCAGCAGCCGTCAGGCGGGGTTATCCCGCAATGAGCAGTTCTTC. This codes for CASSRQAGLSRNEQFF.

CDR3 in amino acids: CASSLVNNEQFF. The CDR3 bases are TGTGCCAGCAGTTTAGTTAACAATGAGCAGTTCTTC. This chain joins TRBV12-3 or TRBV12-4 and TRBJ2-1; the D is unclear. V gave up 1 base and J gave up 5 bases, with 3 bases separating them. The CDR3 runs to 12 residues.

The rearrangement joins TRBV5-5 to TRBJ2-7, with 7 bases that match TRBD1. The CDR3 has 13 amino acids. Germline CDR1 SGHKS, CDR2 YYEKEE (reference sequence). J gave up 5 bases and V 4 bases, and 6 bases lay outside the gene matches. The CDR3 sequence: CASSPTGTDEQYF. The CDR3, as DNA: TGTGCCAGCAGCCCGACAGGGACGGACGAGCAGTACTTC.

J is TRBJ1-5 and V is TRBV28; 9 positions match TRBD1. CDR3 length equals 15 residues. The germline V gene has CDR1 MDHEN and CDR2 SYDVKM. With 9 bases clipped from V and 6 bases from J, the junction kept 12 bases outside the gene matches. The CDR3 coding sequence is TGTGCCAGACGAACAGGGGGCACCCAGGGTCAGCCCCAGCATTTT. Amino acids: CARRTGGTQGQPQHF. The full variable domain, rest sourced from reference TRBV28 and TRBJ1-5, is DVKVTQSSRYLVKRTGEKVFLECVQDMDHENMFWYRQDPGLGLRLIYFSYDVKMKEKGDIPEGYSVSREKKERFSLILESASTNQTSMYLCARRTGGTQGQPQHFGDGTRLSIL.

The chain employs TRBV18 and TRBJ2-1; D may match TRBD1 or TRBD2 (5 bases each). V lost 3 bases to trimming and J lost 5 bases, with 14 bases between them. CDR1 and CDR2 from the germline V gene are KGHSH and LQKENI. The CDR3 length is 15 residues. The CDR3 spells CASSPGTYKNNEQFF. The CDR3 DNA reads as TGTGCCAGCTCACCTGGGACGTACAAGAACAATGAGCAGTTCTTC.

This chain uses TRBV11-3 with TRBJ2-7; D is undetermined. Germline values: CDR1 SGHNT, CDR2 YENEEA. Trimming removed 0 bases at V and 0 bases at J, with 9 bases between. This CDR3 has 15 residues. The CDR3 nucleotides are TGTGCCAGCAGCTTAGAGGCCAGGCCCTCCTACGAGCAGTACTTC. It is translated as CASSLEARPSYEQYF.

The chain recombines TRBV9 with TRBJ1-2; maybe TRBD1 (6 bases). V was cut by 3 bases and J by 4 bases, with 16 bases left in between. CDR1 is SGDLS and CDR2 is YYNGEE in the germline V gene. The CDR3 has 15 residues. CDR3 DNA sequence: TGTGCCAGCAGCGGAAGTGACAGGAGAGGCTATGGCTACACCTTC. Translated: CASSGSDRRGYGYTF.

This clonotype was detected only once. The chain links TRBV11-3 to TRBJ2-1; D remains ambiguous. The CDR3 covers 12 residues. The germline V and J ends were trimmed by 0 bases and 10 bases, with 7 bases remaining between them. From germline, CDR1 is SGHNT and CDR2 YENEEA. As DNA, the CDR3 is TGTGCCAGCAGCTTAGATACGACCGAGCAGTTCTTC. Amino acids: CASSLDTTEQFF.

The gene calls are TRBV20-1 and TRBJ2-1; D is perhaps TRBD2 (5 bases). Germline V gene data show CDR1 as DFQATT and CDR2 as SNEGSKA (reference sequence). Trimming removed 0 bases from V and 8 bases from J, with 14 bases in between. This CDR3 has 14 amino acids. The CDR3 loop is CSARDPLLAYEQFF. DNA for the CDR3: TGCAGTGCTAGAGACCCGCTCTTAGCGTATGAGCAGTTCTTC.

This chain joins TRBV11-3 and TRBJ1-2; tentatively, D is TRBD1 (5 bases). The CDR3 covers 15 residues. Germline V lookup: CDR1 SGHNT, CDR2 YENEEA. Trimming left V 5 bases short and J 5 bases short, with 18 bases between. The CDR3 sequence is CASSKQVQGSYGYTF. CDR3 DNA sequence: TGTGCCAGCAGCAAACAGGTGCAGGGAAGTTATGGCTACACCTTC.

This clonotype has just a few counts. The chain recombines TRBV10-2 with TRBJ2-7, with D maybe TRBD2 (6 bases). Trimming left V 5 bases short and J 5 bases short, with 19 bases between. Germline V gene lookup returns CDR1 WSHSY and CDR2 SAAADI. This CDR3 is 15 amino acids long. In DNA form, the CDR3 reads TGCGCCAGCAGTACCCCCGGGACTGGAAATAACGAGCAGTACTTC. It specifies CASSTPGTGNNEQYF.

The J gene is TRBJ2-7, the V gene TRBV5-1; a possible D gene is TRBD1 (6 bases). This CDR3 contains 17 residues. Germline assignment: CDR1 SGHRS and CDR2 YFSETQ. Trimming took off 0 bases at V and 4 bases at J, with 20 bases between the two ends. The CDR3 here is CASSLDNREYIRYEQYF. The CDR3 nucleotides read TGCGCCAGCAGCTTGGATAACAGGGAATATATTCGGTACGAGCAGTACTTC.

The rearrangement joins TRBV5-2 to TRBJ2-3; the DNA was not used to check the table's D call, TRBD2. TRBV5-2 is labeled a pseudogene. The CDR3 is 14 residues long. DNA for the CDR3: TGTGCCAGCAAGTTTAGCGGAGGCACAGATACGCAGTATTTT. This sequence encodes CASKFSGGTDTQYF.

The chain has TRBV10-3 and TRBJ2-5; D gene ambiguous. The CDR3 has 13 residues. Looked up from germline, CDR1 is ENHRY and CDR2 is SYGVKD. Between the trimmed V and J ends, which lost 4 bases and 2 bases, there was a span of 8 bases. CDR3: CAISVDGQETQYF. DNA of the CDR3: TGTGCCATCAGTGTAGACGGGCAAGAGACCCAGTACTTC.

The chain employs TRBV20-1 and TRBJ2-1; no reliable D call. CDR1 and CDR2 from the germline V gene are DFQATT and SNEGSKA (reference sequence). Trimming left V 0 bases short and J 7 bases short, with 13 bases between. The CDR3 extends over 14 amino acids. CDR3 nucleotides: TGCAGTGCTAGAGATCTCCGTAATAGGAATGAGCAGTTCTTC. Translating it yields CSARDLRNRNEQFF.

The CDR3, as DNA: TGTGCCAGCAGTTGGGCCCGGGGCACTGAAGCTTTCTTT. This encodes CASSWARGTEAFF. The V gene is TRBV28, the J gene TRBJ1-1, with no clear D. Per the germline V gene, CDR1 is MDHEN and CDR2 is SYDVKM. The CDR3 is 13 residues long. With 4 bases removed from V and 4 bases from J, the gap between germline ends came to 10 bases.

The chain is built from TRBV10-3 and TRBJ2-7; 8 bases are a match to TRBD2. The V gene end was trimmed by 4 bases and the J gene end by 4 bases; junction bases not matched to a gene: 9. Germline assignment: CDR1 ENHRY and CDR2 SYGVKD. The CDR3 length is 15 residues. The CDR3 loop reads CAISAQAGDHYEQYF. The CDR3 nucleotides are TGTGCCATCAGTGCACAAGCGGGGGACCATTACGAGCAGTACTTC.

CDR3 bases: TGTGCCAGCAGCTTATCCAGGTTCTACGAGCAGTACTTC. Translating it yields CASSLSRFYEQYF. This rearrangement joins TRBV11-3 to TRBJ2-7; no clear D gene. V lost 2 bases, J lost 3 bases, and 8 bases lay in between. This CDR3 is 13 amino acids long. Germline CDR1 reads SGHNT; CDR2 reads YENEEA.

The rearrangement joins TRBV23-1 to TRBJ2-3; no clear D gene. TRBV23-1 is an ORF, with its function uncertain. The ends were cut back, 7 bases at V and 6 bases at J, with 17 bases in the middle. This CDR3 region has 14 residues. CDR3 loop: CASTLGPQRDTQYF. CDR3 sequence (DNA): TGCGCCAGCACCCTCGGGCCTCAGCGTGATACGCAGTATTTT.

This clonotype came up once. The chain recombines TRBV4-2 with TRBJ2-1; D uncertain. The CDR3 loop spans 14 amino acids. The germline V gene has CDR1 LGHNA and CDR2 YNFKEQ. Trimming cost V 0 bases and J 5 bases, with 8 bases left between them. The CDR3 nucleotides are TGTGCCAGCAGCCAAGATCTCGAGAACAATGAGCAGTTCTTC. It is translated as CASSQDLENNEQFF.

V gene TRBV5-6 combines with J gene TRBJ2-1; a possible D gene is TRBD1 (5 bases). The V gene's germline CDR1 is SGHDT and CDR2 YYEEEE. CDR3 size: 15 residues. Trimming shortened V by 4 bases and J by 4 bases, and 15 bases separated the two germline ends. The CDR3 bases are TGTGCCAGCAGCCAACGGACAATACAATACAATGAGCAGTTCTTC. Translating it yields CASSQRTIQYNEQFF.

This chain joins TRBV10-3 and TRBJ2-1; D might be TRBD2 (5 bases). CDR1 and CDR2 (germline): ENHRY, SYGVKD. The CDR3 is made up of 13 amino acids. Trimming took 2 bases from V and 8 from J, leaving 10 bases between them. CDR3 in DNA: TGTGCCATCAGTGAGGCTAGCCTCGATGAGCAGTTCTTC. Translated: CAISEASLDEQFF.

This sequence joins TRBV11-1 and TRBJ1-1; D is undetermined. CDR1 and CDR2 (germline): SGHAT, FQDESV (reference sequence). With 5 bases removed from V and 1 base from J, the gap between germline ends came to 11 bases. CDR3 length: 14 residues. In DNA, the CDR3 is TGTGCCAGCAGCATACGAGAGGAGAACACTGAAGCTTTCTTT. This sequence encodes CASSIREENTEAFF. The complete variable domain, with remaining parts taken from reference TRBV11-1 and TRBJ1-1, reads EAEVAQSPRYKITEKSQAVAFWCDPISGHATLYWYRQILGQGPELLVQFQDESVVDDSQLPKDRFSAERLKGVDSTLKIQPAELGDSAMYLCASSIREENTEAFFGQGTRLTVV.

The chain employs TRBV5-4 and TRBJ2-5; D is possibly TRBD2 (6 bases). Germline assignment: CDR1 SGHNT and CDR2 YYREEE (reference sequence). V lost 4 bases to trimming and J lost 2 bases, with 12 bases between them. This CDR3 has 14 residues. The DNA for the CDR3 is TGTGCCAGCAGCCTTCCCCGGGGGCAAGAGACCCAGTACTTC. Translating it yields CASSLPRGQETQYF.